Listed here are 17 T cell receptor beta chains from one sample, sequenced in a study of cytotoxic CD8 clonotypes in ibrutinib-treated CLL. TCRdb's copy holds only in-frame clones and misses some; the assay was immunoSEQ multiplex PCR. The table includes 250,000 to 350,000 clones, 76% detected once. Specimen: PBMCs, collected at disease progression, from a patient treated with ibrutinib. The receptor source for this set is a human donor with chronic lymphocytic leukemia.

The table lists this clone with a few counts. The V and J genes are TRBV15 and TRBJ2-1; no clear D gene. CDR3 length: 13 residues. Germline V lookup: CDR1 LNHNV, CDR2 YYDKDF (reference sequence). V was trimmed by 0 bases and J by 7 bases, leaving 7 bases between them. The CDR3 protein is CATSRDVINEQFF. The CDR3 region has the DNA TGTGCCACCAGCAGAGATGTGATTAATGAGCAGTTCTTC.

The rearrangement joins TRBV5-1 to TRBJ2-5; the D gene is possibly TRBD2 (5 bases). Deletions cut 1 base from V and 5 bases from J, with 9 bases between. Germline V gives CDR1 SGHRS, CDR2 YFSETQ. The length of the CDR3 is 13 residues. CDR3 in DNA: TGCGCCAGCAGCTTGATGAGGGAGGAGACCCAGTACTTC. The encoded protein is CASSLMREETQYF.

The chain uses TRBV9 and TRBJ2-2; TRBD2 is a possible D gene (5 bases). The CDR3 is 13 residues long. From germline, CDR1 is SGDLS and CDR2 YYNGEE. V was cut by 4 bases and J by 4 bases, with 8 bases left in between. CDR3 nucleotides: TGTGCCAGCAGCCCAAGCGGCACCGGGGAGCTGTTTTTT. Translation: CASSPSGTGELFF.

This sequence joins TRBV7-8 and TRBJ2-7; 9 nucleotides line up with TRBD1. The V segment lost 4 bases and the J segment 3 bases; nucleotides outside the gene matches: 7. The CDR3 extends over 15 amino acids. CDR1 and CDR2 (germline): SGHVS, FQNEAQ. The CDR3 nucleotides read TGTGCCAGCAGCTGGACGCAGGGACAGGGCTACGAGCAGTACTTC. Amino acid sequence: CASSWTQGQGYEQYF. Full variable domain (rest looked up from reference TRBV7-8 and TRBJ2-7): GAGVSQSPRYKVAKRGQDVALRCDPISGHVSLFWYQQALGQGPEFLTYFQNEAQLDKSGLPSDRFFAERPEGSVSTLKIQRTQQEDSAVYLCASSWTQGQGYEQYFGPGTRLTVT.

CDR3: CASSYSGFNEQYF. The CDR3 DNA is TGTGCCAGCAGTTACTCCGGGTTCAACGAGCAGTACTTC. This chain joins TRBV6-5 and TRBJ2-7; D not certain. Germline CDR1 is MNHEY and CDR2 is SVGAGI. The V and J ends lost 0 bases and 5 bases respectively, with 8 bases between them. The CDR3 has 13 residues.

V gene TRBV7-2 combines with J gene TRBJ1-2; D is unresolved. Per germline, CDR1 SGHTA and CDR2 FQGNSA. The CDR3 length is 14 residues. Trimming pared 0 bases from V and 8 bases from J, leaving 13 bases between. The CDR3 DNA reads TGTGCCAGCAGCTTAGCTACCCTGGCCCCGGGCTACACCTTC. This encodes CASSLATLAPGYTF.

The J gene is TRBJ2-7, the V gene TRBV5-6; D is unclear. Looked up from germline, CDR1 is SGHDT and CDR2 is YYEEEE. Trimming removed 0 bases from V and 3 bases from J, with 10 bases in between. The CDR3 extends over 14 amino acids. CDR3 in amino acids: CASSLGAPVYEQYF. For the CDR3, the DNA is TGTGCCAGCAGCTTGGGGGCGCCTGTCTACGAGCAGTACTTC.

CDR3 nucleotide sequence: TGCAGCGTTAGGGGGCCCAACTATGGCTACACCTTC. It yields the protein CSVRGPNYGYTF. V usage is TRBV29-1 and J usage is TRBJ1-2, with 7 bases that match TRBD1. CDR3 length: 12 amino acids. CDR1 is SQVTM, CDR2 ANQGSEA, per germline. After removal of 5 bases from V and 2 bases from J, the junction contained 2 bases not matched to a gene.

This clone was observed a handful of times. V and J are TRBV5-1 and TRBJ2-6, with 7 nucleotides matching TRBD1. Germline values: CDR1 SGHRS, CDR2 YFSETQ. The CDR3 length is 18 residues. J gave up 4 bases and V 4 bases, and 14 bases lay outside the gene matches. The CDR3 spells CASSPMTGRRSGANVLTF. CDR3 DNA sequence: TGCGCCAGCAGCCCAATGACAGGGCGAAGGTCAGGGGCCAACGTCCTGACTTTC.

The J gene is TRBJ1-1, the V gene TRBV9, with 7 positions matching TRBD1. The CDR3 spans 14 residues. The germline V gene encodes CDR1 SGDLS and CDR2 YYNGEE. V lost 1 base to trimming and J lost 4 bases; unmatched junction nucleotides: 4. As DNA, the CDR3 is TGTGCCAGCAGCGTACGGCAGGGGGGCACTGAAGCTTTCTTT. Amino acid sequence: CASSVRQGGTEAFF. Full variable domain (rest looked up from reference TRBV9 and TRBJ1-1): DSGVTQTPKHLITATGQRVTLRCSPRSGDLSVYWYQQSLDQGLQFLIQYYNGEERAKGNILERFSAQQFPDLHSELNLSSLELGDSALYFCASSVRQGGTEAFFGQGTRLTVV.

The CDR3, as DNA: TGTGCCAGCAGCCTGAGGACAGGCCCAAATGCCGAGCAGTACTTC. Amino acids: CASSLRTGPNAEQYF. The chain combines TRBV7-9 with TRBJ2-7; 7 nucleotides match TRBD1. The J segment lost 6 bases and the V segment lost 5 bases, leaving 13 bases of the junction unmatched. Per germline, CDR1 SEHNR and CDR2 FQNEAQ (reference sequence). This CDR3 has 15 amino acids.

The chain employs TRBV6-5 and TRBJ2-4, with D hard to call. Germline CDR1 MNHEY, CDR2 SVGAGI. The CDR3 runs to 10 residues. Between the trimmed V and J ends, which lost 8 bases and 9 bases, there was a span of 8 bases. CDR3 in DNA: TGTGCCAGCCCCGTGGTCATTCAGTACTTC. Protein sequence: CASPVVIQYF.

This sequence joins TRBV6-5 and TRBJ2-7; weak D call: TRBD1 (6 bases). Germline V gene sequence: CDR1 MNHEY, CDR2 SVGAGI. The CDR3 consists of 13 residues. Trimming took off 8 bases at V and 0 bases at J, with 11 bases between the two ends. The CDR3 DNA reads TGTGCCAGCGGCCGGGACATCTCCTACGAGCAGTACTTC. Protein sequence: CASGRDISYEQYF.

The V and J genes are TRBV5-4 and TRBJ2-2, with D perhaps TRBD2 (5 bases). The germline CDR1 and CDR2 sequences are SGHNT and YYREEE (reference sequence). V was trimmed by 5 bases and J by 6 bases, leaving 17 bases between them. This CDR3 has 15 amino acids. CDR3 region: CASSDDYLLAGELFF. CDR3 in DNA: TGTGCCAGCAGTGATGACTATTTGCTTGCCGGGGAGCTGTTTTTT.

The rearrangement uses TRBV18 and TRBJ1-2, with 7 bases identical to TRBD1. The CDR3 loop spans 12 amino acids. J gave up 5 bases and V 3 bases, and 0 bases lay outside the gene matches. CDR1 is KGHSH and CDR2 is LQKENI in the germline V gene. The CDR3 DNA reads TGTGCCAGCTCACCGACAGGGTATGGCTACACCTTC. Protein product: CASSPTGYGYTF. Drawing the rest from reference TRBV18 and TRBJ1-2, the complete variable domain is NAGVMQNPRHLVRRRGQEARLRCSPMKGHSHVYWYRQLPEEGLKFMVYLQKENIIDESGMPKERFSAEFPKEGPSILRIQQVVRGDSAAYFCASSPTGYGYTFGSGTRLTVV.

The CDR3 here is CASSFWERHGYTF. In nucleotides, the CDR3 is TGTGCCAGCAGCTTTTGGGAGCGGCATGGCTACACCTTC. The chain couples TRBV5-6 to TRBJ1-2; no definite D call. The V and J ends lost 2 bases and 6 bases respectively, with 11 bases between them. CDR3 length: 13 amino acids. Per the germline V gene, CDR1 is SGHDT and CDR2 is YYEEEE.

The rearrangement links TRBV28 to TRBJ1-2; no clear D. Germline CDR1 is MDHEN and CDR2 is SYDVKM. Trimming pared 3 bases from V and 4 bases from J, leaving 15 bases between. There are 15 residues in the CDR3. This CDR3 reads CASSLAGWLTYGYTF. The CDR3 DNA follows: TGTGCCAGCAGTTTGGCCGGGTGGCTGACCTATGGCTACACCTTC.